These 25 T cell receptor beta chains were sequenced from one sample in a study of technical replicates of blood from several donors. Repertoires were generated with immunoSEQ multiplex PCR, while TCRdb's copy carries only in-frame clones and drops some. The sample shows tens of thousands of clones, 94% of them seen only once. Sequenced: T cells isolated from PBMCs. These receptors all come from a human donor in good health.

The chain joins TRBV13 to TRBJ2-7; TRBD2 matches at 8 bases. The CDR3 length is 17 residues. The V segment lost 5 bases and the J segment 6 bases; nucleotides outside the gene matches: 18. CDR1 is PRHDT, CDR2 FYEKMQ, per germline (reference sequence). The CDR3 nucleotides are TGTGCCAGCAGCCGAACCGGGCTAGCGGGCCCGGGGGGCGAGCAGTACTTC. Protein product: CASSRTGLAGPGGEQYF.

The CDR3 DNA reads as TGTGCCAGCAGTTATATAGGCACAGATACGCAGTATTTT. Its translation: CASSYIGTDTQYF. The V and J genes are TRBV6-6 and TRBJ2-3, with D hard to call. Germline values: CDR1 MNHNY, CDR2 SVGAGI (reference sequence). V was cut by 3 bases and J by 1 base, with 5 bases left in between. The CDR3 is 13 residues long.

The CDR3 DNA reads TGTGCCACCAGCAGAGGGGCAACTGTGAACACTGAAGCTTTCTTT. It is translated as CATSRGATVNTEAFF. The V gene is TRBV15, the J gene TRBJ1-1, with unresolved D. This CDR3 comprises 15 residues. V lost 1 base and J lost 0, with 9 bases in between. Germline V gene lookup returns CDR1 LNHNV and CDR2 YYDKDF (reference sequence).

The chain has TRBV7-6 and TRBJ2-6; D remains unclear. The ends were cut back, 5 bases at V and 1 base at J, with 6 bases in the middle. This CDR3 has 14 amino acids. From germline, CDR1 is SGHVS and CDR2 FNYEAQ. In nucleotides, the CDR3 is TGTGCCAGCAGCCCAGTGTCTGGGGCCAACGTCCTGACTTTC. Translated, it gives CASSPVSGANVLTF.

This clone was observed a single time. The chain joins TRBV5-1 to TRBJ2-3; 8 nucleotides line up with TRBD2. V lost 0 bases, J lost 1 base, and 4 bases stayed unmatched. The CDR3 extends over 16 amino acids. Germline-derived CDR1 and CDR2 are SGHRS and YFSETQ. CDR3 loop: CASSLDPGGGTDTQYF. CDR3 coding DNA: TGCGCCAGCAGCTTGGATCCGGGAGGGGGCACAGATACGCAGTATTTT.

This chain connects TRBV7-6 to TRBJ2-3, with 11 bases aligning to TRBD2. Trimming at V came to 4 bases and at J to 5 bases, leaving 2 bases not matched to a gene. The CDR3 consists of 14 residues. The germline CDR1 and CDR2 sequences are SGHVS and FNYEAQ. DNA of the CDR3: TGTGCCAGCAGCTCAGGACTAGCGGGAGATACGCAGTATTTT. This gives the protein CASSSGLAGDTQYF.

This clone was recorded only once. This chain connects TRBV29-1 to TRBJ1-1; 7 positions agree with TRBD1. V lost 4 bases, J lost 3 bases, and 5 bases stayed unmatched. Germline V CDR1 and CDR2: SQVTM, ANQGSEA. CDR3 length: 13 amino acids. The CDR3 bases are TGCAGCGTTGGGCAGGGGGTTGACACTGAAGCTTTCTTT. Translated: CSVGQGVDTEAFF.

This clone was picked up one time. V usage is TRBV5-1 and J usage is TRBJ2-7, with no clear D. The V and J ends lost 4 bases and 0 bases respectively, with 11 bases between them. Germline assignment: CDR1 SGHRS and CDR2 YFSETQ. This CDR3 contains 14 residues. The CDR3 bases are TGCGCCAGCAGCACCCGAATCGGCTCCTACGAGCAGTACTTC. It yields the protein CASSTRIGSYEQYF.

In its sample, this clone was seen once. Different DNA sequences within this sample yield the same CDR3. The J gene is TRBJ2-7, the V gene TRBV5-4, with 13 bases aligning to TRBD2. Germline V CDR1 and CDR2: SGHNT, YYREEE (reference sequence). The V segment lost 4 bases and the J segment 2 bases; nucleotides outside the gene matches: 3. The CDR3 covers 15 residues. The chain's CDR3 is CASSPGLAGAYEQYF. In nucleotides, the CDR3 is TGTGCCAGCAGCCCTGGACTAGCGGGAGCCTACGAGCAGTACTTC.

The V and J genes are TRBV14 and TRBJ1-4; perhaps TRBD1 as D (5 bases). With 1 base removed from V and 6 bases from J, the gap between germline ends came to 18 bases. This CDR3 is built from 17 residues. CDR1 SGHDN and CDR2 FVKESK come from the germline V gene. The CDR3 region has the DNA TGTGCCAGCAGCCAAGTTCGGCCCCAGGGTTACGATGAAAAACTGTTTTTT. Protein: CASSQVRPQGYDEKLFF. The entire variable domain, with the rest obtained from reference TRBV14 and TRBJ1-4, is as follows: EAGVTQFPSHSVIEKGQTVTLRCDPISGHDNLYWYRRVMGKEIKFLLHFVKESKQDESGMPNNRFLAERTGGTYSTLKVQPAELEDSGVYFCASSQVRPQGYDEKLFFGSGTQLSVL.

V and J are TRBV5-1 and TRBJ2-7, with D hard to call. V shed 0 bases and J shed 6 bases, with 13 bases lying between them. The germline gives CDR1 SGHRS, CDR2 YFSETQ. This CDR3 region has 14 residues. The CDR3 nucleotides are TGCGCCAGCAGCTTGGACTCGAACCCGCGCGAGCAGTACTTC. This translates into CASSLDSNPREQYF.

The CDR3 sequence: CASRKPGQLNYEQYF. CDR3 DNA sequence: TGCGCCAGCAGAAAACCGGGACAGCTTAACTACGAGCAGTACTTC. This chain uses TRBV5-1 with TRBJ2-7, with 7 bases identical to TRBD1. Germline CDR1 and CDR2: SGHRS and YFSETQ. V lost 5 bases and J lost 3; bases outside the gene matches: 11. CDR3 size: 15 residues.

The chain has TRBV28 and TRBJ2-5; D is unresolved. V was shortened by 3 bases and J by 1 base, with 15 bases between the two germline ends. The V gene's germline CDR1 is MDHEN and CDR2 SYDVKM. This CDR3 has 16 amino acids. The CDR3 bases are TGTGCCAGCAGTTTTTGGTCTCGGCGGTTCCAAGAGACCCAGTACTTC. It encodes CASSFWSRRFQETQYF. Filled out from reference TRBV28 and TRBJ2-5, the complete variable domain reads DVKVTQSSRYLVKRTGEKVFLECVQDMDHENMFWYRQDPGLGLRLIYFSYDVKMKEKGDIPEGYSVSREKKERFSLILESASTNQTSMYLCASSFWSRRFQETQYFGPGTRLLVL.

The V and J genes are TRBV28 and TRBJ2-1, with a possible D match to TRBD2 (5 bases). CDR1 MDHEN and CDR2 SYDVKM come from the germline V gene. Trimming cost V 5 bases and J 8 bases, with 13 bases left between them. The CDR3 runs to 13 residues. This CDR3 reads CASSEGGRYEQFF. The CDR3 region has the DNA TGTGCCAGCAGTGAGGGTGGTCGTTATGAGCAGTTCTTC.

The J gene is TRBJ1-2, the V gene TRBV15; 8 nucleotides line up with TRBD1. This CDR3 has 16 residues. The V and J ends lost 0 bases and 1 base, in that order; junction bases with no gene match: 4. Germline-derived CDR1 and CDR2 are LNHNV and YYDKDF (reference sequence). CDR3 DNA sequence: TGTGCCACCAGCAGAGATCTAGACAGGGGTAACTATGGCTACACCTTC. The encoded protein is CATSRDLDRGNYGYTF.

The V and J genes are TRBV28 and TRBJ2-7; 9 positions match TRBD2. Germline V lookup: CDR1 MDHEN, CDR2 SYDVKM. The trim removed 9 bases at V and 3 bases at J, leaving 12 bases unmatched. CDR3 length: 15 residues. The CDR3 DNA follows: TGTGCCAGTCTGGCCCTGGCTAGCGGGGTCTACGAGCAGTACTTC. This codes for CASLALASGVYEQYF.

About this clone: The sample has other DNA sequences that encode this CDR3 too. The rearrangement uses TRBV29-1 and TRBJ2-7; 10 bases map to TRBD1. After removal of 6 bases from V and 0 bases from J, the junction contained 2 bases not matched to a gene. CDR1 and CDR2 from the germline V gene are SQVTM and ANQGSEA. This CDR3 has 13 residues. CDR3 in amino acids: CSVGTGDSYEQYF. CDR3 sequence (DNA): TGCAGCGTAGGGACAGGGGACTCCTACGAGCAGTACTTC.

The J gene is TRBJ1-3, the V gene TRBV7-6; no clear D gene. Deletions cut 1 base from V and 4 bases from J, with 14 bases between. The CDR3 runs 16 residues. Germline CDR1 SGHVS, CDR2 FNYEAQ. The chain's CDR3 is CASSLVRGKNGNTIYF. Written as DNA, the CDR3 is TGTGCCAGCAGCTTAGTCCGGGGAAAGAACGGAAACACCATATATTTT.

The J gene is TRBJ2-1, the V gene TRBV11-3, with 13 bases fitting TRBD2. CDR1 and CDR2 (germline): SGHNT, YENEEA. The CDR3 has 15 amino acids. V trimming: 2 bases; J trimming: 5 bases; junction bases outside the gene matches: 0. CDR3 residues: CASSLTSGRDNEQFF. CDR3 bases: TGTGCCAGCAGCTTAACTAGCGGGAGGGACAATGAGCAGTTCTTC.

The chain uses TRBV29-1 and TRBJ2-7, with 9 bases that match TRBD1. Germline values: CDR1 SQVTM, CDR2 ANQGSEA. Losses at the gene ends were 4 bases for V and 2 bases for J; bases not matched to a gene: 6. CDR3 length equals 14 residues. Written as DNA, the CDR3 is TGCAGCGTTGTTGGGACAGGGATCCCCTACGAGCAGTACTTC. Translated: CSVVGTGIPYEQYF.

V gene TRBV9 combines with J gene TRBJ2-5; TRBD1 agrees at 9 bases. This CDR3 contains 15 residues. V lost 0 bases and J lost 2; bases outside the gene matches: 2. The germline gives CDR1 SGDLS, CDR2 YYNGEE. The CDR3: CASSVGDRVQETQYF. CDR3 coding DNA: TGTGCCAGCAGCGTAGGGGACAGGGTTCAAGAGACCCAGTACTTC. Together with reference TRBV9 and TRBJ2-5, the CDR3 gives the full variable domain: DSGVTQTPKHLITATGQRVTLRCSPRSGDLSVYWYQQSLDQGLQFLIQYYNGEERAKGNILERFSAQQFPDLHSELNLSSLELGDSALYFCASSVGDRVQETQYFGPGTRLLVL.

This chain joins TRBV29-1 and TRBJ2-3; perhaps TRBD1 as D (5 bases). CDR3 length equals 13 residues. CDR1 is SQVTM, CDR2 ANQGSEA, per germline. Trimming left V 3 bases short and J 1 base short, with 8 bases between. CDR3: CSVEVGGTDTQYF. CDR3 bases: TGCAGCGTTGAGGTAGGGGGCACAGATACGCAGTATTTT.

This clone showed up just once. This chain joins TRBV14 and TRBJ2-2; TRBD1 agrees at 7 bases. V lost 5 bases, J lost 4 bases, and 4 bases stayed unmatched. This CDR3 has 14 amino acids. Germline CDR1 is SGHDN and CDR2 is FVKESK. CDR3 residues: CASSSTGPTGELFF. CDR3 bases: TGTGCCAGCAGCTCGACAGGGCCCACCGGGGAGCTGTTTTTT. Full variable domain (missing parts from reference TRBV14 and TRBJ2-2): EAGVTQFPSHSVIEKGQTVTLRCDPISGHDNLYWYRRVMGKEIKFLLHFVKESKQDESGMPNNRFLAERTGGTYSTLKVQPAELEDSGVYFCASSSTGPTGELFFGEGSRLTVL.

The DNA for the CDR3 is TGTGCCATCCAAGGGACTCCCTACTACGAGCAGTACTTC. It yields the protein CAIQGTPYYEQYF. The chain has TRBV28 and TRBJ2-7; possible D gene TRBD2, 6 bases. CDR3 length: 13 residues. Trimming took 10 bases from V and 3 from J, leaving 16 bases between them. Germline loops: CDR1 MDHEN, CDR2 SYDVKM.

A single count supports this clone. The chain carries TRBV5-5 and TRBJ2-7; D is uncertain. CDR3 size: 17 residues. Trimming shortened V by 2 bases and J by 4 bases, and 22 bases separated the two germline ends. CDR1 is SGHKS, CDR2 YYEKEE, per germline (reference sequence). CDR3 DNA: TGTGCCAGCAGCTTCTTGTCTGTCATTGGTCACAAGTACGAGCAGTACTTC. The encoded protein is CASSFLSVIGHKYEQYF.